The 25 T cell receptor beta chains listed next were all sequenced from one sample in a study of shared clonotypes between healthy human individuals. The method was immunoSEQ multiplex PCR; TCRdb's version includes in-frame clones alone and lacks a portion of them. The table has over a million clones, 95% to 99% seen once. Sequenced material: naive CD4+ T cells sorted from blood. Specified subset: CD45RA+ positively selected. Source of these receptors: a man between 25 and 39 years old in good health.

This chain joins TRBV27 and TRBJ2-3, with TRBD2 matching 9 bases. The V and J ends lost 6 bases and 5 bases, in that order; junction bases with no gene match: 6. Per the germline V gene, CDR1 is MNHEY and CDR2 is SMNVEV (reference sequence). CDR3 size: 14 residues. This CDR3 is CASRYSGGKDTQYF. CDR3 sequence (DNA): TGTGCCAGCAGGTATAGCGGGGGCAAAGATACGCAGTATTTT.

The rearrangement links TRBV5-1 to TRBJ2-7; 10 nucleotides align to TRBD2. This CDR3 is built from 16 residues. Germline V CDR1 and CDR2: SGHRS, YFSETQ. Losses at the gene ends were 2 bases for V and 2 bases for J; bases not matched to a gene: 7. CDR3 sequence reads: CASSLSLAGIAYEQYF. The CDR3 nucleotides are TGCGCCAGCAGCTTATCACTAGCGGGGATAGCCTACGAGCAGTACTTC.

About this clone: This sample also contains other DNA sequences that code for the same CDR3. The V gene is TRBV18, the J gene TRBJ1-3; no clear D. CDR3 length equals 14 residues. Germline CDR1 reads KGHSH; CDR2 reads LQKENI. V lost 1 base and J lost 4, with 8 bases in between. The CDR3 loop is CASSPRAVGNTIYF. DNA for the CDR3: TGTGCCAGCTCACCACGGGCTGTCGGAAACACCATATATTTT. Filled out from reference TRBV18 and TRBJ1-3, the complete variable domain reads NAGVMQNPRHLVRRRGQEARLRCSPMKGHSHVYWYRQLPEEGLKFMVYLQKENIIDESGMPKERFSAEFPKEGPSILRIQQVVRGDSAAYFCASSPRAVGNTIYFGEGSWLTVV.

This chain links TRBV11-2 with TRBJ2-1, with D unresolved. The length of the CDR3 is 16 residues. V lost 4 bases to trimming and J lost 7 bases, with 20 bases between them. Germline V gene data show CDR1 as SGHAT and CDR2 as FQNNGV. The CDR3 sequence: CASSSTPTQVENEQFF. Written as DNA, the CDR3 is TGTGCCAGCAGCTCCACCCCGACCCAGGTAGAAAATGAGCAGTTCTTC.

This chain joins TRBV28 and TRBJ1-1, with D possibly TRBD1 on 5 matching bases. Trimming pared 6 bases from V and 0 bases from J, leaving 17 bases between. The CDR3 covers 16 residues. CDR1 and CDR2 from the germline V gene are MDHEN and SYDVKM. The CDR3: CASSRDSGPMNTEAFF. In nucleotides, the CDR3 is TGTGCCAGCAGCCGCGACAGTGGTCCAATGAACACTGAAGCTTTCTTT. The full variable domain, with the rest looked up from reference TRBV28 and TRBJ1-1, is DVKVTQSSRYLVKRTGEKVFLECVQDMDHENMFWYRQDPGLGLRLIYFSYDVKMKEKGDIPEGYSVSREKKERFSLILESASTNQTSMYLCASSRDSGPMNTEAFFGQGTRLTVV.

The chain is built from TRBV30 and TRBJ2-3; 7 nucleotides agree with TRBD1. Germline V gives CDR1 GTSNPN, CDR2 SVGIG (reference sequence). The CDR3 has 16 amino acids. The V segment lost 1 base and the J segment 2 bases; nucleotides outside the gene matches: 9. The CDR3 loop reads CAWSAGQDVFTDTQYF. The DNA of the CDR3 is TGTGCCTGGAGTGCAGGACAGGACGTATTCACAGATACGCAGTATTTT.

This clone was recorded only once. The chain employs TRBV7-6 and TRBJ2-2; 10 nucleotides agree with TRBD2. The V and J ends lost 2 bases and 2 bases, in that order; junction bases with no gene match: 5. Germline V gene sequence: CDR1 SGHVS, CDR2 FNYEAQ. The CDR3 runs to 17 residues. Here the CDR3 DNA reads TGTGCCAGCAGCTTACTAGCGGGAGTCCTCAACACCGGGGAGCTGTTTTTT. It is translated as CASSLLAGVLNTGELFF.

The rearrangement joins TRBV6-5 to TRBJ1-2, with TRBD1 matching 9 bases. With 0 bases clipped from V and 9 bases from J, the junction kept 11 bases outside the gene matches. Germline loops: CDR1 MNHEY, CDR2 SVGAGI. The CDR3 sequence is 16 residues long. The CDR3 sequence is CASSYSRGQGLESYTF. The CDR3 bases are TGTGCCAGCAGTTACTCGAGGGGACAGGGCTTGGAGAGCTACACCTTC.

J is TRBJ2-1 and V is TRBV11-2; 8 positions match TRBD2. This CDR3 comprises 16 residues. Germline V lookup: CDR1 SGHAT, CDR2 FQNNGV. The junction had 7 bases not matched to a gene; V was cut back by 2 bases and J by 4 bases. CDR3 sequence reads: CASSLLSLADYNEQFF. CDR3 coding DNA: TGTGCCAGCAGCTTACTTTCACTAGCGGATTACAATGAGCAGTTCTTC.

Details on this clone: This CDR3 is also generated by other DNA sequences in the sample. This chain joins TRBV7-9 and TRBJ1-2; D unresolved. Trimming pared 5 bases from V and 4 bases from J, leaving 5 bases between. Germline CDR1 and CDR2: SEHNR and FQNEAQ (reference sequence). The CDR3 totals 11 residues. CDR3 nucleotides: TGTGCCAGCAGCCCCGGCTATGGCTACACCTTC. Translated: CASSPGYGYTF.

In nucleotides, the CDR3 is TGTGCCAGCAGGCCACGGGAGGCCAGGAGCGAGTACTTC. Protein product: CASRPREARSEYF. This sequence joins TRBV27 and TRBJ2-7, with 7 bases fitting TRBD2. V dropped 6 bases and J dropped 11; count of bases not matched to a gene: 13. The CDR3 totals 13 residues. Germline V gene sequence: CDR1 MNHEY, CDR2 SMNVEV (reference sequence).

The gene calls are TRBV30 and TRBJ1-4; D gene uncertain. Between the trimmed V and J ends, which lost 5 bases and 8 bases, there was a span of 9 bases. The V gene's germline CDR1 is GTSNPN and CDR2 SVGIG (reference sequence). The CDR3 has 11 residues. The CDR3: CAWVSGEKLFF. The CDR3 bases are TGTGCCTGGGTCTCGGGGGAAAAACTGTTTTTT.

This chain links TRBV2 with TRBJ2-5; D unclear. CDR1 is SNHLY and CDR2 is FYNNEI in the germline V gene. This CDR3 spans 13 amino acids. V shed 5 bases and J shed 5 bases, with 12 bases lying between them. As DNA, the CDR3 is TGTGCCAGCAGTATCCAGCCATTGGAGACCCAGTACTTC. Its translation: CASSIQPLETQYF.

V gene TRBV5-5 combines with J gene TRBJ1-5; D is possibly TRBD1 (6 bases). The CDR3 spans 16 residues. Germline values: CDR1 SGHKS, CDR2 YYEKEE (reference sequence). V lost 4 bases and J lost 2, with 16 bases in between. The DNA of the CDR3 is TGTGCCAGCAGCGTTTCAGGGGAGGTAGGCAATCAGCCCCAGCATTTT. This codes for CASSVSGEVGNQPQHF.

This chain links TRBV5-1 with TRBJ2-3, with D perhaps matching TRBD2 (5 bases). CDR3 length equals 16 residues. In germline, CDR1 is SGHRS, CDR2 YFSETQ. The germline V and J ends were trimmed by 4 bases and 3 bases, with 18 bases remaining between them. CDR3 nucleotides: TGCGCCAGCAGCCGCTCAACTAGGAAACTGACAGATACGCAGTATTTT. Protein: CASSRSTRKLTDTQYF.

This clone was recorded only once. The chain couples TRBV9 to TRBJ2-1, with D tentatively TRBD1 or TRBD2 (6 bases each). Germline values: CDR1 SGDLS, CDR2 YYNGEE. This CDR3 spans 15 amino acids. The V and J ends lost 4 bases and 5 bases respectively, with 16 bases between them. CDR3 region: CASSPLTGAHNEQFF. CDR3 sequence (DNA): TGTGCCAGCAGCCCCCTCACGGGGGCCCACAATGAGCAGTTCTTC. The variable domain in full, completed from reference TRBV9 and TRBJ2-1, reads DSGVTQTPKHLITATGQRVTLRCSPRSGDLSVYWYQQSLDQGLQFLIQYYNGEERAKGNILERFSAQQFPDLHSELNLSSLELGDSALYFCASSPLTGAHNEQFFGPGTRLTVL.

On this clone: One end of the junction varies from germline; a read error may be responsible. This chain links TRBV5-4 with TRBJ2-2, with 10 bases that match TRBD1. This CDR3 has 14 amino acids. Per the germline V gene, CDR1 is SGHNT and CDR2 is YYREEE (reference sequence). The CDR3 nucleotides are TGTGCCAGCAGATTGGACAGGGGGGCCGGGGAGCTGTTTTTT. It translates to CASRLDRGAGELFF.

This rearrangement joins TRBV7-2 to TRBJ2-2; D is uncertain. V was cut by 2 bases and J by 6 bases, with 10 bases left in between. The CDR3 consists of 14 residues. Germline lookup yields CDR1 SGHTA and CDR2 FQGNSA. The CDR3: CASSLIGVPGELFF. The CDR3 nucleotides are TGTGCCAGCAGCTTAATCGGTGTCCCCGGGGAGCTGTTTTTT.

The chain combines TRBV18 with TRBJ2-1, with TRBD2 identical over 8 bases. CDR1 is KGHSH, CDR2 LQKENI, per germline. The V gene end was trimmed by 4 bases and the J gene end by 4 bases; junction bases not matched to a gene: 9. The CDR3 is 16 amino acids. CDR3 DNA sequence: TGTGCCAGCTCACACAGAGCGGGAGTATCATACAATGAGCAGTTCTTC. It codes for CASSHRAGVSYNEQFF.

This sequence joins TRBV28 and TRBJ2-7; the D gene is possibly TRBD2 (6 bases). This CDR3 is built from 16 residues. Germline V gives CDR1 MDHEN, CDR2 SYDVKM. Trimming shortened V by 4 bases and J by 0 bases, and 16 bases separated the two germline ends. The chain's CDR3 is CASSSRGSGHSYEQYF. The CDR3 DNA follows: TGTGCCAGCAGTTCCCGGGGTAGCGGACACTCCTACGAGCAGTACTTC.

The chain combines TRBV27 with TRBJ2-1, with D maybe TRBD1 (6 bases). Germline-derived CDR1 and CDR2 are MNHEY and SMNVEV (reference sequence). Trimming took 3 bases from V and 8 from J, leaving 8 bases between them. The CDR3 extends over 12 amino acids. The CDR3 reads CASSFRGDEQFF. Written as DNA, the CDR3 is TGTGCCAGCAGTTTCAGGGGTGATGAGCAGTTCTTC.

The chain combines TRBV11-2 with TRBJ2-3, with 7 bases aligning to TRBD1. This CDR3 is built from 15 residues. The V gene end was trimmed by 5 bases and the J gene end by 0 bases; junction bases not matched to a gene: 5. Germline loops: CDR1 SGHAT, CDR2 FQNNGV. The CDR3 is CASSPDRVSTDTQYF. Written as DNA, the CDR3 is TGTGCCAGCAGCCCCGACAGGGTTAGCACAGATACGCAGTATTTT.

The chain links TRBV18 to TRBJ2-3, with no clear D. The germline gives CDR1 KGHSH, CDR2 LQKENI. This CDR3 comprises 16 residues. V gave up 3 bases and J gave up 2 bases, with 15 bases separating them. The CDR3 loop is CASSPLSKWDTDTQYF. CDR3 bases: TGTGCCAGCTCACCTCTCTCCAAATGGGACACAGATACGCAGTATTTT. Based on the CDR3 plus reference TRBV18 and TRBJ2-3, the full variable domain is NAGVMQNPRHLVRRRGQEARLRCSPMKGHSHVYWYRQLPEEGLKFMVYLQKENIIDESGMPKERFSAEFPKEGPSILRIQQVVRGDSAAYFCASSPLSKWDTDTQYFGPGTRLTVL.

The chain joins TRBV25-1 to TRBJ1-2; TRBD1 might be the D (6 bases). The V gene's germline CDR1 is MGHDK and CDR2 SYGVNS. The length of the CDR3 is 13 residues. V was pared by 2 bases and J by 8 bases, with 12 bases between. The CDR3 sequence is CASSEPGARGYTF. The CDR3 DNA reads TGTGCCAGCAGTGAACCGGGGGCGCGGGGCTACACCTTC.

The chain uses TRBV7-9 and TRBJ2-1; TRBD2 aligns across 7 bases. From germline, CDR1 is SEHNR and CDR2 FQNEAQ (reference sequence). The CDR3 is 16 residues long. The V segment lost 8 bases and the J segment 7 bases; nucleotides outside the gene matches: 17. CDR3 DNA sequence: TGTGCCAGCCGAGCATCCGGCGGGACTAAAGGGAATGAGCAGTTCTTC. This translates into CASRASGGTKGNEQFF.